This T cell receptor (beta chain) was profiled in a study of cytomegalovirus exposure and HLA in healthy donors. PCR amplification relied on 60 Vbeta primers (plus 13 Jbeta primers). TCRdb keeps only in-frame clones here, not all; method: immunoSEQ multiplex PCR. Found here are about 180,000 clones, 65% to 85% of them singletons; the top ten hold about 2.4%. The V gene end was trimmed by 4 bases and the J gene end by 2 bases; junction bases not matched to a gene: 5. The CDR3 is 14 amino acids. Per the germline V gene, CDR1 is SQVTM and CDR2 is ANQGSEA. The chain combines TRBV29-1 with TRBJ1-5; 7 positions match TRBD1. This TCR came from a male donor in good health and CMV-seronegative. The sample was PBMCs. CDR3 in DNA: TGCAGCGTTGGAGGGGGCGCAGGCAATCAGCCCCAGCATTTT. Encoded protein: CSVGGGAGNQPQHF.